The 16 T cell receptor beta chains below come from one sample, sequenced in a study of shared clonotypes between healthy human individuals. Using immunoSEQ multiplex PCR, the repertoire was profiled, and TCRdb retains in-frame clones only, with some absent. The sample consists of 2 million to 3 million clones, 80% to 95% of them appearing once. The specimen was naive CD4+ T cells from PBMCs. Documented subset: CD45RA+ positively selected. The origin of the receptors is a man between 18 and 35 years old in good health. Some clones in this sample may be carry-over from other donors' samples.

The CDR3 sequence is CASSERGSYGYTF. For the CDR3, the DNA is TGTGCCAGCTCTGAGAGGGGAAGCTATGGCTACACCTTC. The chain links TRBV6-5 to TRBJ1-2; D is perhaps TRBD1 (5 bases). Germline V gene lookup returns CDR1 MNHEY and CDR2 SVGAGI. V dropped 8 bases and J dropped 4 bases, with 14 bases sitting between them. CDR3 length: 13 residues.

This rearrangement joins TRBV28 to TRBJ1-5; possibly TRBD1 for D (6 bases). CDR1 and CDR2 (germline): MDHEN, SYDVKM. CDR3 length: 17 residues. Trimming cost V 6 bases and J 7 bases, with 25 bases left between them. Here the CDR3 DNA reads TGTGCCAGCAGCCTAACCGTTGGCAGGGGAGTCAACCAGCCCCAGCATTTT. This gives the protein CASSLTVGRGVNQPQHF.

This clone came up once. V usage is TRBV15 and J usage is TRBJ2-1, with 9 positions matching TRBD2. V shed 6 bases and J 7 bases; nucleotides not matched to a gene: 7. Germline-derived CDR1 and CDR2 are LNHNV and YYDKDF (reference sequence). This CDR3 has 14 residues. This chain's CDR3 is CATRPGTSRNEQFF. CDR3 nucleotide sequence: TGTGCCACCAGACCCGGGACTAGCCGAAATGAGCAGTTCTTC.

The CDR3, as DNA: TGTGCCTGGGCTTTGGTCTCTGACACCATATATTTT. As protein: CAWALVSDTIYF. The chain recombines TRBV30 with TRBJ1-3; D unclear. Germline V CDR1 and CDR2: GTSNPN, SVGIG (reference sequence). This CDR3 is 12 amino acids long. The germline V and J ends were trimmed by 5 bases and 8 bases, with 13 bases remaining between them.

This chain joins TRBV9 and TRBJ2-3, with unresolved D. The germline CDR1 and CDR2 sequences are SGDLS and YYNGEE. Between the trimmed V and J ends, which lost 2 bases and 1 base, there was a span of 11 bases. The CDR3 is made up of 15 amino acids. CDR3 amino acids: CASSVYPDGTDTQYF. The DNA of the CDR3 is TGTGCCAGCAGCGTGTACCCGGATGGCACAGATACGCAGTATTTT.

Concerning this clone: This sample includes further DNA sequences coding for the same CDR3. This chain uses TRBV7-2 with TRBJ2-7; TRBD1 is a possible D gene (5 bases). CDR1 is SGHTA, CDR2 FQGNSA, per germline. The CDR3 has 13 residues. The germline V and J ends were trimmed by 1 base and 5 bases, with 9 bases remaining between them. DNA of the CDR3: TGTGCCAGCAGCTTAGGGCCCAGGGACGAGCAGTACTTC. Encoded protein: CASSLGPRDEQYF.

The V call is TRBV9, the J call TRBJ2-2; 8 positions match TRBD1. V was pared by 4 bases and J by 4 bases, with 9 bases of the junction left unmatched. CDR3 length: 16 residues. Looked up from germline, CDR1 is SGDLS and CDR2 is YYNGEE. CDR3 sequence (DNA): TGTGCCAGCAGCCGTTTGGGACAGGCCCTCACCGGGGAGCTGTTTTTT. It codes for CASSRLGQALTGELFF.

This chain uses TRBV28 with TRBJ1-2; D remains unclear. CDR3 size: 14 residues. Trimming left V 5 bases short and J 0 bases short, with 10 bases between. Germline CDR1 is MDHEN and CDR2 is SYDVKM. CDR3 residues: CASSSGVPNYGYTF. CDR3 DNA: TGTGCCAGCAGTAGCGGGGTCCCTAACTATGGCTACACCTTC.

The chain carries TRBV6-6 and TRBJ2-1, with D maybe TRBD2 (5 bases). V shed 11 bases and J shed 0 bases, with 11 bases lying between them. Germline CDR1 reads MNHNY; CDR2 reads SVGAGI (reference sequence). The CDR3 runs 13 residues. The CDR3 region has the DNA TGTGCCGCGCGGGTTAGCTCCTACAATGAGCAGTTCTTC. This gives the protein CAARVSSYNEQFF.

This chain connects TRBV28 to TRBJ1-2, with 9 bases fitting TRBD1. CDR1 and CDR2 from the germline V gene are MDHEN and SYDVKM. V lost 2 bases to trimming and J lost 4 bases; unmatched junction nucleotides: 11. The CDR3 is 17 amino acids. CDR3 bases: TGTGCCAGCAGTTTAGGGGGATCCGGGACAGGGTCCTATGGCTACACCTTC. It yields the protein CASSLGGSGTGSYGYTF.

The chain employs TRBV5-1 and TRBJ2-7; D possibly corresponds to TRBD2 (5 bases). With 1 base removed from V and 1 base from J, the gap between germline ends came to 12 bases. Per the germline V gene, CDR1 is SGHRS and CDR2 is YFSETQ. The CDR3 loop spans 15 amino acids. CDR3 in amino acids: CASSLSSGESYEQYF. For the CDR3, the DNA is TGCGCCAGCAGCTTGAGTTCCGGGGAGTCCTACGAGCAGTACTTC.

The chain has TRBV5-1 and TRBJ2-7; maybe TRBD1 (5 bases). This CDR3 is built from 15 residues. Germline loops: CDR1 SGHRS, CDR2 YFSETQ. V was clipped by 0 bases and J by 1 base, with 11 bases between them. The CDR3 sequence: CASSLGLPGSYEQYF. The CDR3 region has the DNA TGCGCCAGCAGCTTGGGGTTGCCAGGGTCCTACGAGCAGTACTTC.

The chain joins TRBV6-6 to TRBJ2-7, with no clear D. Per the germline V gene, CDR1 is MNHNY and CDR2 is SVGAGI (reference sequence). V lost 4 bases, J lost 0 bases, and 13 bases lay in between. There are 15 residues in the CDR3. CDR3 DNA sequence: TGTGCCAGCAGTTCGCCAGACGGAAGCTCCTACGAGCAGTACTTC. It codes for CASSSPDGSSYEQYF.

The chain recombines TRBV11-2 with TRBJ2-7; 8 bases agree with TRBD1. V trimming: 4 bases; J trimming: 3 bases; junction bases outside the gene matches: 8. The CDR3 loop spans 15 amino acids. The germline gives CDR1 SGHAT, CDR2 FQNNGV. CDR3: CASSSTAGQGYEQYF. CDR3 in DNA: TGTGCCAGCAGCTCCACAGCAGGACAGGGCTACGAGCAGTACTTC.

The chain couples TRBV9 to TRBJ2-3; D might be TRBD2 (6 bases). The CDR3 runs 18 residues. The ends were cut back, 3 bases at V and 0 bases at J, with 20 bases in the middle. CDR1 and CDR2 from the germline V gene are SGDLS and YYNGEE. For the CDR3, the DNA is TGTGCCAGCAGCGCTCGAGGGGAGCGGGTCCTCAGCACAGATACGCAGTATTTT. As protein: CASSARGERVLSTDTQYF.

This clone was observed a single time. This sequence joins TRBV5-4 and TRBJ2-7; perhaps D is TRBD1 or TRBD2 (5 bases each). Trimming removed 4 bases from V and 3 bases from J, with 17 bases in between. The CDR3 totals 15 residues. Germline V gene data show CDR1 as SGHNT and CDR2 as YYREEE (reference sequence). CDR3 coding DNA: TGTGCCAGCAGCAAACAACCGGGACCTCTCTACGAGCAGTACTTC. As protein: CASSKQPGPLYEQYF.